This T cell receptor (beta chain) was documented in a study of graft-versus-host responses after intestinal transplantation. Whole-study results and caveats: Peak GvH clone levels in circulation were associated with early post-transplant HvG declines.

Intraepithelial and lamina propria lymphocytes were isolated from graft specimens. Generated by immunoSEQ multiplex PCR, the TCRdb table keeps only in-frame clones and is missing some. The sample records 9,500 to 10,000 clones, around 73% being singletons. Germline loops: CDR1 SGHVS, CDR2 FNYEAQ. Deletions cut 5 bases from V and 0 bases from J, with 4 bases between. CDR3 length: 12 amino acids. In the case of this clone: Its antigen is not identified.

Here the sequenced sample was ileum tissue, taken roughly 530 days after intestinal transplant. This chain links TRBV7-6 with TRBJ2-5; D is unresolved. The clonotype was recovered from a human patient who received an intestinal transplant, so some T cells may come from the graft donor. The CDR3 region is CASSMYQETQYF. The CDR3, as DNA: TGTGCCAGCAGCATGTACCAAGAGACCCAGTACTTC.